This T cell receptor beta chain derives from a study of read filtering for tumor transcriptome and immune sequencing. The wider study: After DNase treatment, RNA was made into whole-transcriptome libraries.

This CDR3 has 14 residues. Looked up from germline, CDR1 is SQVTM and CDR2 is ANQGSEA. The V and J ends lost 6 bases and 2 bases, in that order; junction bases with no gene match: 7. From approximately 430 ng of RNA, a library with molecular barcoded alpha/delta and beta/gamma adaptors was made. Via MiXCR, TCRdb re-called the reads, giving one row per CDR3 protein. The table has about 62,000 distinct CDR3 sequences, around 19% seen once. This clonotype was observed many times. Sequenced input: a population of CD138-negative cells sorted from bone marrow. This receptor was obtained from a donor at least 40 years old with multiple myeloma. The chain has TRBV29-1 and TRBJ2-3; 8 nucleotides match TRBD2. Here the CDR3 DNA reads TGCAGCGTACCCAGCGGGGGTTTCACAGATACGCAGTATTTT. Translated, it gives CSVPSGGFTDTQYF.